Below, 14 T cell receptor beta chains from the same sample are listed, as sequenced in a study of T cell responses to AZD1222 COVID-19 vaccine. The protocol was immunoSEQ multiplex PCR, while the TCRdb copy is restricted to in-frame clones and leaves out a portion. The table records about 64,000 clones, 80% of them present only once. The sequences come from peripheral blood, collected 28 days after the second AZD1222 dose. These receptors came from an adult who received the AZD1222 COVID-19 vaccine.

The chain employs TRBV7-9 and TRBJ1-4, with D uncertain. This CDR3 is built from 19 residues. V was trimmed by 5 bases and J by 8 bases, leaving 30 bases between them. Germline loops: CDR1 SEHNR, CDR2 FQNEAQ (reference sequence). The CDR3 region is CASSPRGPRYGRPDEKLFF. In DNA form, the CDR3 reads TGTGCCAGCAGCCCCCGGGGTCCTCGATACGGCAGACCCGACGAAAAACTGTTTTTT.

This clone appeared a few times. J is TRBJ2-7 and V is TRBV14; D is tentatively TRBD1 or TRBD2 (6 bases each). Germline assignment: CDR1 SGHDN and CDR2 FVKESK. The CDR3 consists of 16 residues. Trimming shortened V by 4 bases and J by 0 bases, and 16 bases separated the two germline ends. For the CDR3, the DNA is TGTGCCAGCAGCCTCCTCATGGGGGGCTACTCCTACGAGCAGTACTTC. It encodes CASSLLMGGYSYEQYF.

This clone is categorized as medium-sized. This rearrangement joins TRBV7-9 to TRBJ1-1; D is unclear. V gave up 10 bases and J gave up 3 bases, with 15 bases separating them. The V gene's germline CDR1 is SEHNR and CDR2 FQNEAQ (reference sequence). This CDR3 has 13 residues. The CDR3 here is CAISSRGYTEAFF. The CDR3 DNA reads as TGTGCCATCTCCTCCCGGGGATACACTGAAGCTTTCTTT. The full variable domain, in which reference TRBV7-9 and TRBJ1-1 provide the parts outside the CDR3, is DTGVSQNPRHKITKRGQNVTFRCDPISEHNRLYWYRQTLGQGPEFLTYFQNEAQLEKSRLLSDRFSAERPKGSFSTLEIQRTEQGDSAMYLCAISSRGYTEAFFGQGTRLTVV.

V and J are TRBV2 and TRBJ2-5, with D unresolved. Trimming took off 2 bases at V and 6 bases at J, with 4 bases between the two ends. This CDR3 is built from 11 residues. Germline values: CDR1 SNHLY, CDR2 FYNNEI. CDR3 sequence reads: CASSELQTQYF. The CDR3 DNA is TGTGCCAGCAGTGAACTGCAGACCCAGTACTTC.

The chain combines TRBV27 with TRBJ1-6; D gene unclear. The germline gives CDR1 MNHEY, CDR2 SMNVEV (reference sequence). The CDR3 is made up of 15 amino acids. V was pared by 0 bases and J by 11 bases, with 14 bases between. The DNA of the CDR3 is TGTGCCAGCAGTTTATCTTATCCCGGGTGGGCACCCCTCCACTTT. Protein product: CASSLSYPGWAPLHF.

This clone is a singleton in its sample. Here the CDR3 reads CASSQHRGNDNSPLHF. The CDR3 bases are TGTGCCAGCAGCCAACACAGGGGAAACGATAATTCACCCCTCCACTTT. This chain joins TRBV7-8 and TRBJ1-6, with 7 bases identical to TRBD1. Germline loops: CDR1 SGHVS, CDR2 FQNEAQ. The CDR3 is 16 amino acids. V was clipped by 5 bases and J by 5 bases; unmatched bases: 9.

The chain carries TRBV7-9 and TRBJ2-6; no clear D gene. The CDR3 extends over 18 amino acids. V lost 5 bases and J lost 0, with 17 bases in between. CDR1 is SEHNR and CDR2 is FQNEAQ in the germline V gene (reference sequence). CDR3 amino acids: CASSPRPRYSSGANVLTF. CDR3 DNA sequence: TGTGCCAGCAGCCCAAGACCACGCTATAGCTCTGGGGCCAACGTCCTGACTTTC.

This CDR3 is CASSGGGGRSNEQFF. CDR3 coding DNA: TGTGCCAGCAGCGGAGGCGGGGGGCGGTCAAATGAGCAGTTCTTC. V is TRBV7-2 and J is TRBJ2-1; the match to TRBD2 covers 8 bases. V shed 5 bases, J shed 7 bases, and the junction held 10 bases outside the gene matches. CDR3 length: 15 residues. Per germline, CDR1 SGHTA and CDR2 FQGNSA.

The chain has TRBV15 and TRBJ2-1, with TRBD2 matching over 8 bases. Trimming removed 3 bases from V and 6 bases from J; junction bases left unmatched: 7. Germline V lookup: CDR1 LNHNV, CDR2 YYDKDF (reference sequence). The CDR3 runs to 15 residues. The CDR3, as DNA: TGTGCCACCAGCAGGTCCCGGGGGGGCCCCAATGAGCAGTTCTTC. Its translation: CATSRSRGGPNEQFF.

This CDR3 is CSYHSGGETQYF. Here the CDR3 DNA reads TGCAGCTATCATAGCGGGGGGGAGACCCAGTACTTC. V usage is TRBV29-1 and J usage is TRBJ2-5; 10 bases line up with TRBD2. The junction had 5 bases not matched to a gene; V was cut back by 8 bases and J by 5 bases. The V gene's germline CDR1 is SQVTM and CDR2 ANQGSEA. CDR3 size: 12 residues.

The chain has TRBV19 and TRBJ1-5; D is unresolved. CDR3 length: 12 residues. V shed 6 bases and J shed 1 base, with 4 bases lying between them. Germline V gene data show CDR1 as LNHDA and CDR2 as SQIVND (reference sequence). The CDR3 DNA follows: TGTGCCAGTAGGGGGAGCAATCAGCCCCAGCATTTT. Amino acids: CASRGSNQPQHF.

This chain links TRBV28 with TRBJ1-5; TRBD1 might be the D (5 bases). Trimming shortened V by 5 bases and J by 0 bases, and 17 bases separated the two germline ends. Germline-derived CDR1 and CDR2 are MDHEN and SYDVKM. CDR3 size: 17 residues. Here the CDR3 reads CASSPPNQGYSNQPQHF. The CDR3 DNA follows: TGTGCCAGCAGTCCACCGAATCAGGGATATAGCAATCAGCCCCAGCATTTT.

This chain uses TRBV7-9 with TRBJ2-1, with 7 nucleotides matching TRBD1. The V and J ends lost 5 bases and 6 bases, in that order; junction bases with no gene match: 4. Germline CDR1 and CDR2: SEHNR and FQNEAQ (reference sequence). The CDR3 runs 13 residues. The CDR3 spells CASSRPGGNEQFF. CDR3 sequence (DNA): TGTGCCAGCAGCCGGCCAGGGGGCAATGAGCAGTTCTTC.

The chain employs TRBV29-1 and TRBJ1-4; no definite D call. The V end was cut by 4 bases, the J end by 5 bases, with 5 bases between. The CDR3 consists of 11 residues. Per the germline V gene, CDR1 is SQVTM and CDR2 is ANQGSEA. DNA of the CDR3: TGCAGCGTTGTGGAGAATGAAAAACTGTTTTTT. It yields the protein CSVVENEKLFF. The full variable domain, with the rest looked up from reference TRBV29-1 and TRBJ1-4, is SAVISQKPSRDICQRGTSLTIQCQVDSQVTMMFWYRQQPGQSLTLIATANQGSEATYESGFVIDKFPISRPNLTFSTLTVSNMSPEDSSIYLCSVVENEKLFFGSGTQLSVL.